A selection of T cell receptor beta chains follows, all from one sample in a study of shared clonotypes between healthy human individuals. Here immunoSEQ multiplex PCR was the method, and the copy in TCRdb shows in-frame clones only, minus some. This sample has more than 1 million clones, with 70% to 80% found just once. The sequenced material came from memory CD4+ T cells from PBMCs. Receptors originate from a man aged 18 to 35 in good health. Some clones in this sample may be carry-over from other donors' samples. CDR3s include the opening cysteine and the closing phenylalanine or tryptophan. Each record gives: V gene, D gene, J gene, clone size, CDR3 protein, CDR3 DNA. D genes are given only for firm matches. Size is omitted from some rows. Given values are once, few, many or a class for expanded clones.

V: TRBV30; D: .; J: TRBJ1-1; size: .; CDR3: CAWTRVSEAFF; DNA: TGTGCCTGGACTAGGGTGTCTGAAGCTTTCTTT
V: TRBV29-1; D: TRBD1; J: TRBJ1-3; size: .; CDR3: CSVRLRPGQGKLNTIYF; DNA: TGCAGCGTTCGACTTCGACCGGGACAGGGGAAATTAAACACCATATATTTT
V: TRBV6-1; D: .; J: TRBJ2-7; size: .; CDR3: CASSERATSSYEQYF; DNA: TGTGCCAGCAGTGAAAGAGCGACAAGCTCCTACGAGCAGTACTTC
V: TRBV18; D: .; J: TRBJ2-3; size: .; CDR3: CASSPRTADTQYF; DNA: TGTGCCAGCTCACCACGGACGGCAGATACGCAGTATTTT
V: TRBV28; D: .; J: TRBJ2-6; size: .; CDR3: CASTQGRVAPSGANVLTF; DNA: TGTGCCAGCACCCAGGGAAGGGTGGCTCCCTCTGGGGCCAACGTCCTGACTTTC
V: TRBV11-2; D: TRBD2; J: TRBJ2-1; size: once; CDR3: CASSARTRSLEQFF; DNA: TGTGCCAGCAGCGCCCGGACTAGGTCCCTTGAGCAGTTCTTC
V: TRBV18; D: .; J: TRBJ2-7; size: .; CDR3: CASSPITLATTGQYF; DNA: TGTGCCAGCTCACCAATCACTCTAGCCACAACAGGGCAGTACTTC
V: TRBV11-3; D: .; J: TRBJ2-2; size: .; CDR3: CASAPFAGPNTGELFF; DNA: TGTGCCAGCGCCCCATTTGCGGGGCCGAACACCGGGGAGCTGTTTTTT
V: TRBV19; D: .; J: TRBJ2-2; size: .; CDR3: CASSIGAPGELFF; DNA: TGTGCCAGTAGTATAGGGGCCCCCGGGGAGCTGTTTTTT
V: TRBV30; D: .; J: TRBJ2-5; size: .; CDR3: CAWKLAETQYF; DNA: TGTGCCTGGAAACTAGCAGAGACCCAGTACTTC
V: TRBV6-6; D: TRBD1; J: TRBJ2-7; size: few; CDR3: CASSYRGQGHSNEQYF; DNA: TGTGCCAGCAGTTACCGAGGACAGGGACATTCCAACGAGCAGTACTTC
V: TRBV6-4; D: TRBD1; J: TRBJ1-5; size: .; CDR3: CARGEPGQTIKLSNQPQHF; DNA: TGTGCCAGAGGTGAGCCGGGACAGACGATTAAACTTAGCAATCAGCCCCAGCATTTT
V: TRBV5-5; D: .; J: TRBJ2-2; size: .; CDR3: CASTLEVVTGELFF; DNA: TGTGCCAGCACGCTGGAGGTGGTCACCGGGGAGCTGTTTTTT
V: TRBV18; D: TRBD1; J: TRBJ1-3; size: .; CDR3: CASSPSRDRGNTIYF; DNA: TGTGCCAGCTCACCCTCCCGGGACAGGGGAAACACCATATATTTT
V: TRBV2; D: .; J: TRBJ2-7; size: few; CDR3: CASHNLEGGSEQYF; DNA: TGTGCCAGCCATAATTTAGAGGGGGGGTCCGAGCAGTACTTC
V: TRBV30; D: TRBD2; J: TRBJ2-3; size: .; CDR3: CAWSAGGRAPDTQYF; DNA: TGTGCCTGGAGTGCGGGGGGGAGGGCCCCAGATACGCAGTATTTT
V: TRBV4-3; D: .; J: TRBJ1-4; size: .; CDR3: CASSQGGGQKEKLFF; DNA: TGCGCCAGCAGCCAAGGTGGAGGGCAGAAGGAAAAACTGTTTTTT
V: TRBV7-3; D: .; J: TRBJ1-3; size: .; CDR3: CASSPSSRTGGNTIYF; DNA: TGTGCCAGCAGCCCAAGTTCCCGGACTGGCGGAAACACCATATATTTT
V: TRBV6-1; D: .; J: TRBJ2-1; size: few; CDR3: CASSEVSSYNEQFF; DNA: TGTGCCAGCAGTGAAGTGAGCTCCTACAATGAGCAGTTCTTC
V: TRBV5-1; D: .; J: TRBJ2-5; size: .; CDR3: CASSLFLVEEETQYF; DNA: TGCGCCAGCAGCTTGTTCCTAGTAGAGGAAGAGACCCAGTACTTC
V: TRBV5-1; D: .; J: TRBJ2-5; size: .; CDR3: CASSLGGGSAETQYF; DNA: TGCGCCAGCAGCTTGGGTGGGGGGAGTGCAGAGACCCAGTACTTC
V: TRBV7-9; D: TRBD2; J: TRBJ2-1; size: few; CDR3: CASSPNSGGNEQFF; DNA: TGTGCCAGCAGCCCCAATAGCGGGGGCAATGAGCAGTTCTTC
V: TRBV7-3; D: TRBD2; J: TRBJ2-1; size: .; CDR3: CASSLRGLAGNEQFF; DNA: TGTGCCAGCAGCTTAAGAGGCCTAGCGGGGAATGAGCAGTTCTTC
V: TRBV5-1; D: .; J: TRBJ2-3; size: .; CDR3: CASNGLAGTDTQYF; DNA: TGCGCCAGCAATGGGCTTGCGGGCACAGATACGCAGTATTTT
V: TRBV28; D: TRBD1; J: TRBJ1-1; size: .; CDR3: CASSLNRGQNTEAFF; DNA: TGTGCCAGCAGTTTAAACAGGGGGCAGAACACTGAAGCTTTCTTT
V: TRBV30; D: TRBD2; J: TRBJ2-5; size: .; CDR3: CAWSRKTDQLAGGPVEETQYF; DNA: TGTGCCTGGAGTCGAAAGACCGACCAACTAGCGGGAGGGCCAGTTGAAGAGACCCAGTACTTC
V: TRBV7-2; D: TRBD2; J: TRBJ2-7; size: .; CDR3: CASSLGEGGPREQYF; DNA: TGTGCCAGCAGCTTAGGCGAGGGAGGGCCGCGGGAGCAGTACTTC
V: TRBV29-1; D: .; J: TRBJ2-3; size: .; CDR3: CSATTGGHSTDTQYF; DNA: TGCAGCGCCACCACAGGTGGTCATAGCACAGATACGCAGTATTTT
V: TRBV7-9; D: .; J: TRBJ1-4; size: .; CDR3: CASSLARATNEKLFF; DNA: TGTGCCAGCAGCTTAGCGAGGGCGACTAATGAAAAACTGTTTTTT
V: TRBV19; D: .; J: TRBJ1-4; size: .; CDR3: CASSPGGTNEKLFF; DNA: TGTGCCAGTAGTCCCGGGGGCACTAATGAAAAACTGTTTTTT
V: TRBV7-9; D: .; J: TRBJ2-7; size: .; CDR3: CASSLGQYEQYF; DNA: TGTGCCAGCAGCTTAGGCCAGTACGAGCAGTACTTC
V: TRBV6-1; D: .; J: TRBJ2-7; size: .; CDR3: CASSLEQYEQYF; DNA: TGTGCCAGCAGTCTAGAGCAATACGAGCAGTACTTC
V: TRBV5-4; D: .; J: TRBJ2-1; size: .; CDR3: CASSLGGFNEQFF; DNA: TGTGCCAGCAGCTTGGGTGGCTTCAATGAGCAGTTCTTC
V: TRBV5-1; D: TRBD2; J: TRBJ2-5; size: .; CDR3: CASSLYGTSGRASRETQYF; DNA: TGCGCCAGCAGCTTGTATGGGACTAGCGGGAGGGCTTCTAGGGAGACCCAGTACTTC
V: TRBV7-2; D: TRBD1; J: TRBJ1-4; size: .; CDR3: CASSKEGAANEKLFF; DNA: TGTGCCAGCAGCAAAGAGGGGGCCGCTAATGAAAAACTGTTTTTT
V: TRBV7-2; D: .; J: TRBJ2-2; size: .; CDR3: CASSLVPGNTGELFF; DNA: TGTGCCAGCAGCTTAGTTCCAGGAAATACCGGGGAGCTGTTTTTT
V: TRBV18; D: .; J: TRBJ1-1; size: many; CDR3: CASSPFHMNTEAFF; DNA: TGTGCCAGCTCCCCCTTCCACATGAACACTGAAGCTTTCTTT
V: TRBV7-2; D: TRBD2; J: TRBJ2-4; size: .; CDR3: CASSRGSGAKNIQYF; DNA: TGTGCCAGCAGCCGCGGGAGCGGGGCCAAAAACATTCAGTACTTC
V: TRBV15; D: TRBD2; J: TRBJ2-2; size: .; CDR3: CATSKGTSGRGTGELFF; DNA: TGTGCCACCAGCAAGGGGACTAGCGGGAGAGGAACCGGGGAGCTGTTTTTT
V: TRBV19; D: .; J: TRBJ1-2; size: .; CDR3: CASMGSGPFYGYTF; DNA: TGTGCCAGTATGGGGTCAGGGCCCTTCTATGGCTACACCTTC
V: TRBV7-8; D: .; J: TRBJ2-7; size: .; CDR3: CASSLEFYEQYF; DNA: TGTGCCAGCAGCTTGGAGTTCTACGAGCAGTACTTC
V: TRBV6-6; D: .; J: TRBJ1-4; size: once; CDR3: CASSLRGSNEKLFF; DNA: TGTGCCAGCAGCCTTCGGGGGTCCAACGAAAAACTGTTTTTT
V: TRBV4-1; D: .; J: TRBJ1-2; size: once; CDR3: CASSQEGRGSIGYTF; DNA: TGCGCCAGCAGCCAAGAGGGCCGGGGATCAATTGGCTACACCTTC
V: TRBV7-9; D: TRBD1; J: TRBJ2-7; size: .; CDR3: CASSAQGAGEQYF; DNA: TGTGCCAGCAGCGCCCAGGGGGCGGGCGAGCAGTACTTC
V: TRBV28; D: TRBD2; J: TRBJ2-7; size: .; CDR3: CASTPLAGGVYEQYF; DNA: TGTGCCAGCACCCCCCTAGCGGGAGGGGTCTACGAGCAGTACTTC
V: TRBV29-1; D: .; J: TRBJ1-2; size: .; CDR3: CSVDWQDGYTF; DNA: TGCAGCGTTGATTGGCAGGATGGCTACACCTTC
V: TRBV7-2; D: .; J: TRBJ2-7; size: .; CDR3: CASSSHRYEQYF; DNA: TGTGCCAGCAGCTCCCACAGGTACGAGCAGTACTTC
V: TRBV15; D: .; J: TRBJ1-4; size: .; CDR3: CATSTPRGRGESNEKLFF; DNA: TGTGCCACCAGCACCCCCAGGGGAAGGGGCGAGTCTAATGAAAAACTGTTTTTT
V: TRBV7-9; D: .; J: TRBJ1-1; size: few; CDR3: CASRAITNTEAFF; DNA: TGTGCCAGCAGAGCGATTACGAACACTGAAGCTTTCTTT
V: TRBV4-1; D: .; J: TRBJ2-5; size: .; CDR3: CASSHRLPETQYF; DNA: TGCGCCAGCAGCCATCGACTCCCCGAGACCCAGTACTTC
V: TRBV30; D: .; J: TRBJ2-1; size: many; CDR3: CAWKAGSYNEQFF; DNA: TGTGCCTGGAAAGCAGGCTCCTACAATGAGCAGTTCTTC
V: TRBV2; D: TRBD1; J: TRBJ2-6; size: .; CDR3: CASRRDRGPSGANVLTF; DNA: TGTGCCAGCAGGCGGGACAGGGGGCCTTCTGGGGCCAACGTCCTGACTTTC